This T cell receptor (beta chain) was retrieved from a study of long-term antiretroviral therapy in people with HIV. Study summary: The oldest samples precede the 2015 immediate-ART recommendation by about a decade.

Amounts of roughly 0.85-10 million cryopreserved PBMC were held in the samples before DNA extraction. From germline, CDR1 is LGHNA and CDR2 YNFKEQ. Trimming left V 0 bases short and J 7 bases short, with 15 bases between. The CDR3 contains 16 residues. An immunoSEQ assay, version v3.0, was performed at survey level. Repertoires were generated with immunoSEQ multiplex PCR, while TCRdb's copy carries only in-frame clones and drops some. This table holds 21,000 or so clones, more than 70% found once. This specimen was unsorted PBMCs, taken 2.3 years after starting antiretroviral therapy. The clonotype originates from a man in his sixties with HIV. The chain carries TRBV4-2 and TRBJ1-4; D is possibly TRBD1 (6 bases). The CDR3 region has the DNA TGTGCCAGCAGCCAAGACCCCGGGACACTTGGTGAAAAACTGTTTTTT. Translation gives CASSQDPGTLGEKLFF.